This TCR beta chain was sequenced for a study of shared clonotypes between healthy human individuals. Points from the study as a whole: Among non-shared clonotypes, generation probabilities were lower than among those shared by all four donors. What rarefaction showed was incomplete sorted-subset sequencing despite large depth.

Positively selected for CCR7, the CD45RO-negative cells used as naive CD8 cells excluded terminally differentiated effector memory CD45RA+ cells. Trimming shortened V by 4 bases and J by 5 bases, and 16 bases separated the two germline ends. CDR3 size: 15 residues. From germline, CDR1 is SGHDT and CDR2 YYEEEE. It was across several immunoSEQ plates that each subset's genomic DNA was evenly split. Replicate sorted-subset PCRs were loaded with around 200 ng DNA, roughly 33,000 T cell genomes. The data were produced by immunoSEQ multiplex PCR, yet TCRdb's version contains in-frame clones alone and is incomplete. The sample yields some 1,900,000 clones, about 95% seen once. Remarks on this clone: No antigen is known for it.

This clonotype was sampled from a man aged 18 to 30 in good health. The chain links TRBV5-6 to TRBJ1-5; D might be TRBD1 (5 bases). The sequenced material came from naive CD8+ T cells sorted from blood. The CDR3 DNA follows: TGTGCCAGCAGCCTTACAGGTATAGGAGATCAGCCCCAGCATTTT. Its translation: CASSLTGIGDQPQHF.